One and the same sample provided the 15 T cell receptor beta chains below, sequenced in a study of spatial heterogeneity in lung cancer. The time point denotes: blood at routine non-recurrence follow-up after resection. In TCRdb, the 5' RACE reads were re-called with MiXCR into one record per CDR3 protein. Here the sample spans 35,000 to 45,000 distinct CDR3 sequences, approximately 24% being singletons. This sample comprised PBMCs, obtained at follow-up. The receptors originated from a female donor with early-stage non-small cell lung cancer.

This sequence joins TRBV27 and TRBJ2-3; D may be TRBD1 (7 bases). CDR3 length: 14 residues. Germline assignment: CDR1 MNHEY and CDR2 SMNVEV (reference sequence). The V end lost 5 bases, the J end lost 4 bases, and 13 bases lay between the germline ends. This chain's CDR3 is CASSGGTVSDTQYF. The CDR3 DNA sequence: TGTGCCAGCAGTGGAGGGACAGTATCAGATACGCAGTATTTT.

This clonotype has just a few counts. V gene TRBV19 combines with J gene TRBJ2-5; the D call may be TRBD1 or TRBD2 (5 bases each). V was shortened by 9 bases and J by 1 base, with 12 bases between the two germline ends. Looked up from germline, CDR1 is LNHDA and CDR2 is SQIVND (reference sequence). This CDR3 region has 13 residues. The CDR3 DNA is TGTGCCAGCGGAGGTGGGGGCCAAGAGACCCAGTACTTC. Protein product: CASGGGGQETQYF.

This clonotype was detected many times. The CDR3 here is CASSSPRGPTFHGYTF. The DNA for the CDR3 is TGTGCCAGCAGCTCCCCTAGGGGGCCGACCTTCCATGGCTACACCTTC. The chain couples TRBV11-2 to TRBJ1-2; TRBD1 matches at 7 bases. The CDR3 has 16 residues. V was clipped by 4 bases and J by 6 bases; unmatched bases: 14. The germline gives CDR1 SGHAT, CDR2 FQNNGV.

The V call is TRBV2, the J call TRBJ2-5; no clear D gene. The CDR3 is 14 amino acids. Germline V gene lookup returns CDR1 SNHLY and CDR2 FYNNEI. V lost 3 bases and J lost 1, with 9 bases in between. CDR3 nucleotide sequence: TGTGCCAGCAGTGAGACAAGGACCCAAGAGACCCAGTACTTC. As protein: CASSETRTQETQYF.

This chain uses TRBV5-5 with TRBJ1-2; D is unresolved. The CDR3 is 13 residues long. Deletions cut 5 bases from V and 3 bases from J, with 11 bases between. Germline CDR1 is SGHKS and CDR2 is YYEKEE (reference sequence). CDR3 protein: CASRPGEDYGYTF. CDR3 DNA sequence: TGTGCCAGCAGGCCGGGTGAAGACTATGGCTACACCTTC.

This clonotype was seen only a few times. The V and J genes are TRBV20-1 and TRBJ2-3; D tentatively fits TRBD1 or TRBD2 (5 bases each). The CDR3 is made up of 13 amino acids. Trimming took 6 bases from V and 1 from J, leaving 11 bases between them. The germline CDR1 and CDR2 sequences are DFQATT and SNEGSKA (reference sequence). CDR3 sequence (DNA): TGCAGTGCGGGGGAAACTGGCACAGATACGCAGTATTTT. Its protein is CSAGETGTDTQYF.

The genes are TRBV3-1 and TRBJ1-1; D not certain. The germline CDR1 and CDR2 sequences are LGHDT and YNNKEL (reference sequence). The CDR3 extends over 13 amino acids. V was clipped by 3 bases and J by 0 bases, with 5 bases between them. CDR3 nucleotide sequence: TGTGCCAGCAGCCAGTTCATGAACACTGAAGCTTTCTTT. Protein: CASSQFMNTEAFF.

The chain couples TRBV19 to TRBJ2-7; TRBD1 might be the D (5 bases). From germline, CDR1 is LNHDA and CDR2 SQIVND (reference sequence). Trimming took 7 bases from V and 3 from J, leaving 28 bases between them. This CDR3 has 18 amino acids. CDR3 sequence: CASIPRIFQGINHYEQYF. Here the CDR3 DNA reads TGTGCCAGTATCCCCCGGATTTTTCAGGGAATAAATCACTACGAGCAGTACTTC.

This clonotype showed up many times. This chain links TRBV5-1 with TRBJ1-1; D is ambiguous. This CDR3 contains 14 residues. The germline CDR1 and CDR2 sequences are SGHRS and YFSETQ. The V end was cut by 6 bases, the J end by 11 bases, with 23 bases between. The CDR3 sequence is CASTSPGMERRAFF. The CDR3, as DNA: TGCGCCAGCACGTCGCCGGGTATGGAGCGAAGGGCTTTCTTT.

This clonotype was seen a handful of times. V gene TRBV29-1 combines with J gene TRBJ1-2; D gene unclear. The V end lost 1 base, the J end lost 4 bases, and 7 bases lay between the germline ends. CDR3 length: 12 amino acids. CDR1 SQVTM and CDR2 ANQGSEA come from the germline V gene. CDR3 amino acids: CSVEGSSYGYTF. CDR3 bases: TGCAGCGTTGAAGGCAGCAGCTATGGCTACACCTTC. The full variable domain, with the rest looked up from reference TRBV29-1 and TRBJ1-2, is SAVISQKPSRDICQRGTSLTIQCQVDSQVTMMFWYRQQPGQSLTLIATANQGSEATYESGFVIDKFPISRPNLTFSTLTVSNMSPEDSSIYLCSVEGSSYGYTFGSGTRLTVV.

This chain uses TRBV4-2 with TRBJ2-2, with D possibly called TRBD1 or TRBD2 (5 bases each). V shed 4 bases and J shed 3 bases, with 12 bases lying between them. The germline V gene has CDR1 LGHNA and CDR2 YNFKEQ. The CDR3 covers 15 residues. CDR3 coding DNA: TGTGCCAGCAGCCGCACCGGGACGGACACCGGGGAGCTGTTTTTT. Encoded protein: CASSRTGTDTGELFF.

V usage is TRBV11-2 and J usage is TRBJ2-1; perhaps TRBD1 as D (6 bases). V lost 4 bases, J lost 10 bases, and 20 bases lay in between. CDR1 SGHAT and CDR2 FQNNGV come from the germline V gene. The CDR3 extends over 15 amino acids. The CDR3 region has the DNA TGTGCCAGCAGCTCCACACCCGGACAGCAAGGGGAGCAGTTCTTC. It codes for CASSSTPGQQGEQFF. Looking up the rest from reference TRBV11-2 and TRBJ2-1 gives the full variable domain: EAGVAQSPRYKIIEKRQSVAFWCNPISGHATLYWYQQILGQGPKLLIQFQNNGVVDDSQLPKDRFSAERLKGVDSTLKIQPAKLEDSAVYLCASSSTPGQQGEQFFGPGTRLTVL.

This clonotype has a handful of counts. The V gene is TRBV9, the J gene TRBJ2-1, with D uncertain. The V and J ends lost 0 bases and 5 bases respectively, with 3 bases between them. CDR3 size: 12 residues. Germline lookup yields CDR1 SGDLS and CDR2 YYNGEE. The CDR3 sequence: CASSVENNEQFF. CDR3 sequence (DNA): TGTGCCAGCAGCGTAGAGAACAATGAGCAGTTCTTC.

As to this clonotype: One base away lies a much larger clone, so this may be a sequencing read error. This chain joins TRBV20-1 and TRBJ2-3; D is uncertain. The germline gives CDR1 DFQATT, CDR2 SNEGSKA (reference sequence). The CDR3 is 12 residues long. V shed 3 bases and J shed 14 bases, with 18 bases lying between them. The CDR3 DNA follows: TGCAGTGCTAGTCGTTACACCGAGCCGCGGTATTTT. It translates to CSASRYTEPRYF.

This clonotype was found many times. V gene TRBV11-2 combines with J gene TRBJ2-4; D might be TRBD1 or TRBD2, each matching 7 bases. The CDR3 sequence is 13 residues long. The ends were cut back, 5 bases at V and 9 bases at J, with 14 bases in the middle. Germline assignment: CDR1 SGHAT and CDR2 FQNNGV. As DNA, the CDR3 is TGTGCCAGCAGCCCAGGGGGGGACTTCATTCAGTACTTC. Amino acids: CASSPGGDFIQYF.